What follows is one TCR beta chain and its context. CDR1 and CDR2 (germline): MNHNS, SASEGT. The V segment lost 3 bases and the J segment 4 bases; nucleotides outside the gene matches: 7. The CDR3 sequence is 16 residues long. The data originate from a study of blood T cell repertoires in COVID-19. Study in general: T cells, B-cell-depleted T cells, or PBMCs provided the cDNA or gDNA that served as material.

Produced via immunoSEQ multiplex PCR; TCRdb's table is partial and in-frame only. The repertoire has a few hundred thousand clones, roughly 84% of them found once; the top ten carry about 3.4%. This rearrangement joins TRBV6-1 to TRBJ2-5, with 11 positions matching TRBD1. This clonotype was sampled from a woman aged 18-29 years with acute or convalescent COVID-19. Source material: peripheral blood. The CDR3 sequence is CASSDGPGQGGETQYF. The CDR3, as DNA: TGTGCCAGCAGTGACGGACCGGGACAGGGGGGAGAGACCCAGTACTTC.